This TCR beta chain was captured by sequencing in a study of beta chain features in type 1 diabetes. Background on the study: What patients shared with healthy donors was a similar profile of age, gender and cell yields.

Note on this clone: Its target is not known.

Expressed TCRB transcripts were sequenced because the isolated RNA had all been reverse transcribed beforehand. Repertoires were generated with immunoSEQ multiplex PCR, while TCRdb's copy carries only in-frame clones and drops some. The sample has about 27,000 clones, roughly 56% seen once. CDR3 length: 14 residues. In germline, CDR1 is WNHNN, CDR2 SYGVQD (reference sequence). V was shortened by 0 bases and J by 5 bases, with 10 bases between the two germline ends. Sorted populations were all over 95% pure. Study results and caveats: Type 1 diabetes patients showed a moderate but significant shortening of TCRB CDR3s in all four CD4+ subsets.

Sequencing was performed on Tregs from blood. The receptor was isolated from a woman under 30 with type 1 diabetes. The gene calls are TRBV10-1 and TRBJ2-5; D call uncertain. Here the CDR3 reads CASSESQTLETQYF. Written as DNA, the CDR3 is TGCGCCAGCAGTGAGTCCCAGACACTGGAGACCCAGTACTTC.